Shown below are 9 T cell receptor beta chains from a single sample sequenced in a study of T cell responses to AZD1222 COVID-19 vaccine. The repertoire was sequenced with immunoSEQ multiplex PCR; TCRdb's copy has only in-frame clones and lacks some. The sample carries 180,000 or so clones, under 95% recorded once. The material was peripheral blood, obtained 28 days after the second AZD1222 dose. Every receptor here comes from an adult who received the AZD1222 COVID-19 vaccine.

The V call is TRBV19, the J call TRBJ1-1; no firm D call. This CDR3 has 13 amino acids. With 6 bases removed from V and 0 bases from J, the gap between germline ends came to 8 bases. Germline values: CDR1 LNHDA, CDR2 SQIVND (reference sequence). The CDR3 region is CASSPFVNTEAFF. CDR3 coding DNA: TGTGCCAGTAGCCCCTTCGTGAACACTGAAGCTTTCTTT. The variable domain in full, completed from reference TRBV19 and TRBJ1-1, reads DGGITQSPKYLFRKEGQNVTLSCEQNLNHDAMYWYRQDPGQGLRLIYYSQIVNDFQKGDIAEGYSVSREKKESFPLTVTSAQKNPTAFYLCASSPFVNTEAFFGQGTRLTVV.

The chain employs TRBV2 and TRBJ1-1; D might be TRBD1 (6 bases). Trimming shortened V by 5 bases and J by 4 bases, and 29 bases separated the two germline ends. The length of the CDR3 is 19 residues. CDR1 is SNHLY and CDR2 is FYNNEI in the germline V gene. The CDR3 region has the DNA TGTGCCAGCAGTCACCCCCGGGACACGGGGAATTTCGGGGGCACTGAAGCTTTCTTT. This codes for CASSHPRDTGNFGGTEAFF.

The chain links TRBV18 to TRBJ1-6; the D gene is possibly TRBD1 (6 bases). The germline CDR1 and CDR2 sequences are KGHSH and LQKENI. The CDR3 length is 15 residues. V gave up 5 bases and J gave up 7 bases, with 15 bases separating them. The CDR3 nucleotides are TGTGCCAGCTCATCCCGGGACACTATCAATTCACCCCTCCACTTT. This gives the protein CASSSRDTINSPLHF.

V and J are TRBV7-2 and TRBJ1-2; perhaps TRBD1 as D (6 bases). Germline CDR1 is SGHTA and CDR2 is FQGNSA. V lost 3 bases, J lost 0 bases, and 8 bases lay in between. This CDR3 is 14 amino acids long. In DNA, the CDR3 is TGTGCCAGCAGCTTTGAGGGGGCTAACTATGGCTACACCTTC. Encoded protein: CASSFEGANYGYTF.

This sequence joins TRBV6-5 and TRBJ1-4; the D is unclear. This CDR3 contains 15 residues. V was shortened by 4 bases and J by 7 bases, with 16 bases between the two germline ends. The V gene's germline CDR1 is MNHEY and CDR2 SVGAGI. The CDR3 region is CASSSYTQGSEKLFF. The CDR3 region has the DNA TGTGCCAGCAGTTCCTACACTCAAGGGAGTGAAAAACTGTTTTTT.

The gene calls are TRBV3-1 (or the pseudogene TRBV3-2) and TRBJ1-1; the match to TRBD1 covers 7 bases. The V segment lost 3 bases and the J segment 1 base; nucleotides outside the gene matches: 5. The CDR3 totals 15 residues. CDR1 and CDR2 from the germline V gene are LGHDT and YNNKEL (reference sequence). The chain's CDR3 is CASSQTDRENTEAFF. DNA of the CDR3: TGTGCCAGCAGCCAGACAGACAGGGAGAACACTGAAGCTTTCTTT.

This chain uses TRBV7-2 with TRBJ1-6; D gene unclear. The CDR3 covers 15 residues. Germline-derived CDR1 and CDR2 are SGHTA and FQGNSA. Trimming shortened V by 7 bases and J by 0 bases, and 10 bases separated the two germline ends. CDR3 bases: TGTGCCAGCATCGCCAGTAGCTCCTATAATTCACCCCTCCACTTT. This codes for CASIASSSYNSPLHF.

This chain uses TRBV4-1 with TRBJ1-2; D not certain. Germline lookup yields CDR1 MGHRA and CDR2 YSYEKL. The CDR3 length is 14 residues. Deletions cut 1 base from V and 2 bases from J, with 8 bases between. The CDR3 sequence is CASSQVGRNYGYTF. The CDR3 nucleotides read TGCGCCAGCAGCCAAGTTGGACGGAACTATGGCTACACCTTC.

This clone occurred a few times. This chain links TRBV3-1 (or the pseudogene TRBV3-2) with TRBJ1-2, with D unresolved. The V end was cut by 1 base, the J end by 4 bases, with 7 bases between. CDR1 LGHDT and CDR2 YNNKEL come from the germline V gene (reference sequence). The CDR3 has 13 residues. The CDR3 DNA follows: TGTGCCAGCAGCCAAGGTATCGGCTATGGCTACACCTTC. Translating gives CASSQGIGYGYTF.